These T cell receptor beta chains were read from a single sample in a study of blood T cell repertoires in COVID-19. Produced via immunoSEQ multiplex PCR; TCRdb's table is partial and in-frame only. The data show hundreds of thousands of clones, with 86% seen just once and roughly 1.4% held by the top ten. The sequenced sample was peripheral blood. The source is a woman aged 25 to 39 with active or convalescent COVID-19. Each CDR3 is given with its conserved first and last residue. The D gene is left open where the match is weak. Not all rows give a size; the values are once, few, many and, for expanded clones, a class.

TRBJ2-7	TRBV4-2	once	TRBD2	TGTGCCAGCAGCCAGGCTAGCGGGGGAACCTACGAGCAGTACTTC	CASSQASGGTYEQYF
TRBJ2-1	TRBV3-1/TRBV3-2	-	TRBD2	TGTGCCAGCAGCCAGGGGACTAGCGGAGGAAGAAATGAGCAGTTCTTC	CASSQGTSGGRNEQFF
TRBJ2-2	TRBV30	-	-	TGTGCCTGTACGACACCTGCGAACACCGGGGAGCTGTTTTTT	CACTTPANTGELFF
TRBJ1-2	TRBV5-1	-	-	TGCGCCAGCAGCTTGGATGTAGAGCGGGACTATGGCTACACCTTC	CASSLDVERDYGYTF
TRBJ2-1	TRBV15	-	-	TGTGCCACCAGCAGAGCTCCAGGTTTCTTGCAGAGCTCCTACAATGAGCAGTTCTTC	CATSRAPGFLQSSYNEQFF
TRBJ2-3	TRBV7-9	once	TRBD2	TGTGCCAGCAGCCTCAAGCGGGGGGGCCGGGATACGCAGTATTTT	CASSLKRGGRDTQYF
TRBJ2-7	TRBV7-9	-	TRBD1	TGTGCCAGCAGCTTATTGGCGACAGGGGGCCAACAGTACTTC	CASSLLATGGQQYF
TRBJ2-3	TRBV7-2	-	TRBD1	TGTGCCAGCAGCCCCCTCCTCAGGGGGGATACGCAGTATTTT	CASSPLLRGDTQYF
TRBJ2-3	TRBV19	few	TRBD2	TGTGCCAGTAGTAGAACTAGCGCAGATACGCAGTATTTT	CASSRTSADTQYF
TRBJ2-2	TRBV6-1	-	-	TGTGCCAGCAGTGAATATACAGGGAGTCGTACCGGGGAGCTGTTTTTT	CASSEYTGSRTGELFF
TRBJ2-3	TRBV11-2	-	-	TGTGCCAGCAGCTTAACAGGGAGCGATACGCAGTATTTT	CASSLTGSDTQYF
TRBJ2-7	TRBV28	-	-	TGTGCCAGCAGGGGCAGCCCCTACGAGCAGTACTTC	CASRGSPYEQYF
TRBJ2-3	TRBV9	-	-	TGTGCCAGCAGCCCCCTGACTGAACCTCCGTATACGCAGTATTTT	CASSPLTEPPYTQYF
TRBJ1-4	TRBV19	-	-	TGTGCCAGTAGTACCGCAACTAATGAAAAACTGTTTTTT	CASSTATNEKLFF
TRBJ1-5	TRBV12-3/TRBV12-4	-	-	TGTGCCAGCACCCAAGGGGGTCCCTTGCCCCAGCATTTT	CASTQGGPLPQHF
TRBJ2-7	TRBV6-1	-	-	TGTGCCAGCAGTGAGTCTCAGGGACTGGGCGAGCAGTACTTC	CASSESQGLGEQYF
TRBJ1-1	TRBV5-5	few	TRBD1	TGTGCCAGCAGCTTTTCGACAGGGGGAAGGACTGAAGCTTTCTTT	CASSFSTGGRTEAFF
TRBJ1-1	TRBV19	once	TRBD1	TGTGCCAGTAGTGAGCGACAGGGACTCACTGAAGCTTTCTTT	CASSERQGLTEAFF
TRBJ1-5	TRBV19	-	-	TGTGCCAGTGGAGAGACGTTGTGGAATCAGCCCCAGCATTTT	CASGETLWNQPQHF
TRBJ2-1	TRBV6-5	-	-	TGTGCCAGCGTGATTACTCGGACAAACAATGAGCAGTTCTTC	CASVITRTNNEQFF
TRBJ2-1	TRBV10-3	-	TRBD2	TGTGCCATACGGACTAGCAACAATGAGCAGTTCTTC	CAIRTSNNEQFF
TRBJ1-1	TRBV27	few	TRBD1	TGTGCCAGCAGTCCTCGCCGCGGTCAGGGGGCATACACTGAAGCTTTCTTT	CASSPRRGQGAYTEAFF
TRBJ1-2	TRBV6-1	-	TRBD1	TGTGCCAGCAGTGAGACAGGGTATGGCTACACCTTC	CASSETGYGYTF
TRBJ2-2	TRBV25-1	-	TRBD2	TGTGCCAGCAGTGACCTTCGAGCGGGAAACACCGGGGAGCTGTTTTTT	CASSDLRAGNTGELFF
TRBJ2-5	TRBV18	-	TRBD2	TGTGCCAGCTCACCATTACCGGCTAGCGGAAAAGAGACCCAGTACTTC	CASSPLPASGKETQYF
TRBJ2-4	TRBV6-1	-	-	TGTGCCAGCAGTGAACCACTCCGGGTGGGGGGAGCCAAAAACATTCAGTACTTC	CASSEPLRVGGAKNIQYF
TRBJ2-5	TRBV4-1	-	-	TGCGCCAGCAGTCACCCCGGAGGGCGGGGAGAGACCCAGTACTTC	CASSHPGGRGETQYF
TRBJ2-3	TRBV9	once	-	TGTGCCAGCAGCGTAGGATTTCAGGGCACAGATACGCAGTATTTT	CASSVGFQGTDTQYF
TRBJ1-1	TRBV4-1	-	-	TGCGCCAGCAGCCAAGATCCGAAGGGAGCGCGGGAAGCTTTCTTT	CASSQDPKGAREAFF
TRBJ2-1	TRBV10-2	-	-	TGCGCCAGCAGTGAGGCGGGCGCTAACTCCTACAATGAGCAGTTCTTC	CASSEAGANSYNEQFF
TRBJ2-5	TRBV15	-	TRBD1	TGTGCCACCAGCAGTGCACAGGGGGACCTGTCTTGGGAGACCCAGTACTTC	CATSSAQGDLSWETQYF
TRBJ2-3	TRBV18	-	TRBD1	TGTGCCAGCTCGGCCGGGACAGGGTTTACAGATACGCAGTATTTT	CASSAGTGFTDTQYF
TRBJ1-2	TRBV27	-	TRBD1	TGTGCCAGCAGTTTCGGGTCAGGGACAGGCGGTAACTATGGCTACACCTTC	CASSFGSGTGGNYGYTF
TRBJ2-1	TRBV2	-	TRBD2	TGTGCCAGCAGGGAAGCGGGGGCCGGGTATGAGCAGTTCTTC	CASREAGAGYEQFF
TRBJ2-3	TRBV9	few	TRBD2	TGTGCCACTTCGCGGGAGCCCGGCACAGATACGCAGTATTTT	CATSREPGTDTQYF
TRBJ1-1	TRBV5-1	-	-	TGCGCCAGCAGCTTGTTCCCGGGGATGAACACTGAAGCTTTCTTT	CASSLFPGMNTEAFF
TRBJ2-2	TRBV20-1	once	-	TGCAGTGCTCCAGACACCGGGGAGCTGTTTTTT	CSAPDTGELFF
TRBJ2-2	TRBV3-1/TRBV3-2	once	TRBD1	TGTGCCAGCAGCCTAGCGCCAGGGGGCGCGAACACCGGGGAGCTGTTTTTT	CASSLAPGGANTGELFF
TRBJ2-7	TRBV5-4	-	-	TGTGCCAGCAGCTTGTACGGGGTGGGCCCTTCCGAGCAGTACTTC	CASSLYGVGPSEQYF
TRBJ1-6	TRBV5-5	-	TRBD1	TGTGCCAGCAGCTTGGAATACAGGGGGGCTTCACCCCTCCACTTT	CASSLEYRGASPLHF
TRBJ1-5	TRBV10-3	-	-	TGTGCCATCAGTCAGGGCCTTGGTAGCAATCAGCCCCAGCATTTT	CAISQGLGSNQPQHF